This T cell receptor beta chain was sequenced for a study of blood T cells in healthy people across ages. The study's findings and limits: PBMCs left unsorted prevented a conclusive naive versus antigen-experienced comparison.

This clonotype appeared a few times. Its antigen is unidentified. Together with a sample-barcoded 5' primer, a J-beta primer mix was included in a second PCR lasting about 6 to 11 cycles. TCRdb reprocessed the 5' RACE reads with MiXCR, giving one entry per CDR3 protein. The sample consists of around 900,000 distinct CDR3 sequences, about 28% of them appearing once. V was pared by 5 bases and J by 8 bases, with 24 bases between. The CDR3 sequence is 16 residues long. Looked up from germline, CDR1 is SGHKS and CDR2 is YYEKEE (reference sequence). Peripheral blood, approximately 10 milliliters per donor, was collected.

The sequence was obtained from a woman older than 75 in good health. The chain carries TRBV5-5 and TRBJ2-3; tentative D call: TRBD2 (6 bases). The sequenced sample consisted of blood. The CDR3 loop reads CASSPPTGTPLGTQYF. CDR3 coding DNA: TGTGCCAGCAGTCCACCTACCGGGACTCCCCTCGGTACGCAGTATTTT.